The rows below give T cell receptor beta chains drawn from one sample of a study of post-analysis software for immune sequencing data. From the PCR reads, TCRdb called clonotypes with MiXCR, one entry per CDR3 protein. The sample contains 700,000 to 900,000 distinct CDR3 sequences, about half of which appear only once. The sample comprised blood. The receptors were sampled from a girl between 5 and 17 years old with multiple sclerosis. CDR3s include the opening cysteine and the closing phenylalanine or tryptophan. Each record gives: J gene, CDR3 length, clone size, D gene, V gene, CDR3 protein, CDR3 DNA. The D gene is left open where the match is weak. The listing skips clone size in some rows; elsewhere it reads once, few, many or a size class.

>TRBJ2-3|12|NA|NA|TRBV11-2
CASSPKPGTQYF
TGTGCCAGCAGCCCTAAGCCGGGTACGCAGTATTTT
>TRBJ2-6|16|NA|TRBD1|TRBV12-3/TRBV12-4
CASSSPGGGGANVLTF
TGTGCCAGCAGTTCCCCAGGGGGCGGTGGGGCCAACGTCCTGACTTTC
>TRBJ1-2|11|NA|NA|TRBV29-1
CSVSTNFSYTF
TGCAGCGTATCGACAAATTTTAGCTACACCTTC
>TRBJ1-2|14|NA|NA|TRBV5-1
CASRQETADYGYTF
TGCGCCAGCAGGCAGGAAACAGCCGACTATGGCTACACCTTC
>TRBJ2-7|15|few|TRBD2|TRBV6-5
CASTLAGGPTYEQYF
TGTGCCAGCACCCTAGCGGGAGGGCCTACCTACGAGCAGTACTTC
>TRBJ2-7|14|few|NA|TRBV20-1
CSAMNTGHHYEQYF
TGCAGTGCTATGAACACAGGTCACCACTACGAGCAGTACTTC
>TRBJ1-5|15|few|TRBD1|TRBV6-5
CASSLTGDSNQPQHF
TGTGCCAGCAGTTTAACAGGGGATAGCAATCAGCCCCAGCATTTT
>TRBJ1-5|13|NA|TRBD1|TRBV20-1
CSARRTGDQPQHF
TGCAGTGCTAGGCGAACAGGGGATCAGCCCCAGCATTTT
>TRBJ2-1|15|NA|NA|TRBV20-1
CSASQRTLSYNEQFF
TGCAGTGCTTCCCAGCGGACCCTCTCCTACAATGAGCAGTTCTTC
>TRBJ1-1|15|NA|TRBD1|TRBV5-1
CASSPGTGAGTEAFF
TGCGCCAGCAGCCCCGGGACAGGGGCGGGTACTGAAGCTTTCTTT
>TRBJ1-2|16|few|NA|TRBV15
CATSRDRVGGFYGYTF
TGTGCCACCAGCAGAGACCGAGTGGGAGGGTTCTATGGCTACACCTTC